One and the same sample provided the 10 T cell receptor beta chains below, sequenced in a study of prognosis after radiotherapy for stage I lung cancer. Multiplex PCR, run in two rounds, amplified TCR beta CDR3 from genomic DNA. TRBV and TRBJ genes each had their own specific primers in first-round PCR. Each CDR3 protein is one row after TCRdb ran MiXCR on the multiplex PCR reads. Of 13,000 to 15,000 distinct CDR3 sequences in the sample, 50% were seen once. This specimen consisted of PBMCs, obtained before or after stereotactic body radiation therapy (not recorded which). The receptors were gathered from a donor older than 45 with non-small cell lung cancer.

The rearrangement uses TRBV24-1 and TRBJ2-1, with 11 nucleotides matching TRBD2. Germline V gives CDR1 KGHDR, CDR2 SFDVKD. The CDR3 is 13 amino acids. The CDR3 region is CSSGTSGLEEQFF. The CDR3 bases are TGTTCCTCCGGGACTAGCGGTTTGGAAGAGCAGTTCTTC.

The chain employs TRBV11-2 and TRBJ1-1; 8 bases align to TRBD1. The CDR3 length is 15 residues. Trimming took 5 bases from V and 2 from J; bases not matched to a gene: 7. The V gene's germline CDR1 is SGHAT and CDR2 FQNNGV. As DNA, the CDR3 is TGTGCCAGCAGCGCACGGACAGGGATTAACACTGAAGCTTTCTTT. Encoded protein: CASSARTGINTEAFF.

The chain uses TRBV7-2 and TRBJ1-5, with D possibly matching TRBD1 (5 bases). The V gene's germline CDR1 is SGHTA and CDR2 FQGNSA. V was pared by 5 bases and J by 7 bases, with 12 bases between. This CDR3 spans 13 amino acids. CDR3 bases: TGTGCCAGCAGCCTGGGGGGTGGCCAGCCCCAGCATTTT. Residues: CASSLGGGQPQHF. Combining the CDR3 with reference TRBV7-2 and TRBJ1-5 gives the whole variable domain GAGVSQSPSNKVTEKGKDVELRCDPISGHTALYWYRQSLGQGLEFLIYFQGNSAPDKSGLPSDRFSAERTGGSVSTLTIQRTQQEDSAVYLCASSLGGGQPQHFGDGTRLSIL.

This clonotype showed up many times. The chain couples TRBV29-1 to TRBJ2-3; weak D call: TRBD2 (5 bases). Trimming shortened V by 0 bases and J by 5 bases, and 9 bases separated the two germline ends. The CDR3 has 13 amino acids. Germline CDR1 SQVTM, CDR2 ANQGSEA. In DNA, the CDR3 is TGCAGCGTTGAAGACCCGGAGGTAGATACGCAGTATTTT. It is translated as CSVEDPEVDTQYF.

Regarding this clonotype: One end of the junction is discordant with germline, which a read error may explain. The rearrangement uses TRBV2 and TRBJ1-6, with D uncertain. CDR3 length: 11 amino acids. Germline V lookup: CDR1 SNHLY, CDR2 FYNNEI. The CDR3, as DNA: TGTGCCAACAGTCTGAATTCACCCCTCCACTTT. It is translated as CANSLNSPLHF.

CDR3 sequence: CASSSRQGDYGYTF. The CDR3 DNA is TGTGCCAGCAGCAGCCGACAGGGAGACTATGGCTACACCTTC. The chain recombines TRBV7-9 with TRBJ1-2; TRBD1 aligns across 7 bases. Germline-derived CDR1 and CDR2 are SEHNR and FQNEAQ (reference sequence). Trimming at V came to 5 bases and at J to 3 bases, leaving 6 bases not matched to a gene. The CDR3 runs to 14 residues.

The CDR3 is CASSTPVTTIDTQYF. In DNA form, the CDR3 reads TGTGCCAGTAGCACCCCCGTGACAACCATAGATACGCAGTATTTT. V gene TRBV7-9 combines with J gene TRBJ2-3; D gene uncertain. Germline V CDR1 and CDR2: SEHNR, FQNEAQ (reference sequence). The ends were cut back, 9 bases at V and 5 bases at J, with 21 bases in the middle. This CDR3 has 15 amino acids.

This clonotype was observed at least ten times. This chain joins TRBV12-3 or TRBV12-4 and TRBJ1-1; D unresolved. Trimming took off 7 bases at V and 1 base at J, with 13 bases between the two ends. CDR3 length equals 14 residues. Written as DNA, the CDR3 is TGTGCCAGCACCCCATCTGGACCGAACACTGAAGCTTTCTTT. Protein: CASTPSGPNTEAFF.

This clonotype is categorized as medium-sized. The chain carries TRBV6-1 and TRBJ1-3; D not certain. In germline, CDR1 is MNHNS, CDR2 SASEGT. The CDR3 extends over 15 amino acids. The V gene lost 2 bases and the J gene lost 3 bases, with 11 bases spanning the gap. The CDR3 DNA follows: TGTGCCAGCAGTGAACTAGGAGAAGGTGGAAACACCATATATTTT. Amino acids: CASSELGEGGNTIYF.

This clonotype was detected ten times or more. The rearrangement links TRBV5-4 to TRBJ2-1, with 11 bases that match TRBD2. The CDR3 covers 17 residues. Germline trimming cut 3 bases from V and 8 bases from J; bases unmatched to any gene: 13. Germline V gene sequence: CDR1 SGHNT, CDR2 YYREEE (reference sequence). The CDR3: CASSSPLSGRASDEQFF. CDR3 DNA: TGTGCCAGCAGCTCTCCCCTTAGCGGGAGGGCCTCCGATGAGCAGTTCTTC.